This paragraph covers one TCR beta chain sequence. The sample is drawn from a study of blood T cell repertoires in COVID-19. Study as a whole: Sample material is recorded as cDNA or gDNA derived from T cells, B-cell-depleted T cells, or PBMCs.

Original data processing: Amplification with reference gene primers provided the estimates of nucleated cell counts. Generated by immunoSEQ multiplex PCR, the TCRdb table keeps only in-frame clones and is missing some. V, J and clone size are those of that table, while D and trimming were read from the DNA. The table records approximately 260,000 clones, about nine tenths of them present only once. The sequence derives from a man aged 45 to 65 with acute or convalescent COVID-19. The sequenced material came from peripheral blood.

The chain's CDR3 is CASSPGLDNEQYF. The CDR3 nucleotides are TGTGCCAGCTCACCGGGACTAGATAACGAGCAGTACTTC. The rearrangement joins TRBV18 to TRBJ2-7; 8 bases fit TRBD2. The CDR3 runs to 13 residues. V shed 3 bases and J 5 bases; nucleotides not matched to a gene: 3. Germline V gives CDR1 KGHSH, CDR2 LQKENI. Combining the CDR3 with reference TRBV18 and TRBJ2-7 gives the whole variable domain NAGVMQNPRHLVRRRGQEARLRCSPMKGHSHVYWYRQLPEEGLKFMVYLQKENIIDESGMPKERFSAEFPKEGPSILRIQQVVRGDSAAYFCASSPGLDNEQYFGPGTRLTVT.